The 18 T cell receptor beta chains below come from one sample, sequenced in a study of PD-1 blockade in classical Hodgkin lymphoma. The time point is: cycle 4 day 1 (C4D1), after six to seven weeks of nivolumab. All trial patients relapsed after autologous stem cell transplantation. Using immunoSEQ multiplex PCR, the repertoire was profiled, and TCRdb retains in-frame clones only, with some absent. The sample shows under 45,000 clones, roughly 70% of them seen only once. Sequencing was performed on peripheral blood mononuclear cells (PBMCs), taken before the fourth cycle of nivolumab. These receptors all come from a human donor with classical Hodgkin lymphoma.

The gene calls are TRBV28 and TRBJ1-3; the D gene is possibly TRBD1 (6 bases). CDR3 length: 14 residues. V shed 7 bases and J shed 6 bases, with 16 bases lying between them. The germline gives CDR1 MDHEN, CDR2 SYDVKM. CDR3 sequence: CASIPWTEQNTIYF. The CDR3 nucleotides are TGTGCCAGCATCCCGTGGACAGAGCAAAACACCATATATTTT. Full variable domain (remainder filled in from reference TRBV28 and TRBJ1-3): DVKVTQSSRYLVKRTGEKVFLECVQDMDHENMFWYRQDPGLGLRLIYFSYDVKMKEKGDIPEGYSVSREKKERFSLILESASTNQTSMYLCASIPWTEQNTIYFGEGSWLTVV.

J is TRBJ2-1 and V is TRBV6-1; D is perhaps TRBD1 (6 bases). Trimming removed 3 bases from V and 0 bases from J, with 12 bases in between. Germline-derived CDR1 and CDR2 are MNHNS and SASEGT. The CDR3 totals 16 residues. CDR3 in amino acids: CASSDGQLDSYNEQFF. CDR3 nucleotide sequence: TGTGCCAGCAGTGACGGACAGCTTGACTCCTACAATGAGCAGTTCTTC.

The chain couples TRBV7-2 to TRBJ2-3; 7 nucleotides align to TRBD2. The trim removed 5 bases at V and 1 base at J, leaving 12 bases unmatched. CDR1 and CDR2 (germline): SGHTA, FQGNSA. This CDR3 contains 17 residues. CDR3 bases: TGTGCCAGCAGCCCTCCCCCTCGGGCGGGGGGCACAGATACGCAGTATTTT. Its translation: CASSPPPRAGGTDTQYF.

The chain employs TRBV6-5 and TRBJ1-3; D call uncertain. V lost 7 bases and J lost 2, with 9 bases in between. CDR1 and CDR2 (germline): MNHEY, SVGAGI. The CDR3 consists of 13 residues. CDR3 DNA sequence: TGTGCCAGCACCTTCGGCCCTGGAAACACCATATATTTT. This translates into CASTFGPGNTIYF.

This clone was observed a single time. The rearrangement uses TRBV6-5 and TRBJ1-2; 7 positions match TRBD1. J gave up 5 bases and V 8 bases, and 11 bases lay outside the gene matches. CDR1 and CDR2 from the germline V gene are MNHEY and SVGAGI. The CDR3 loop spans 14 amino acids. CDR3 DNA: TGTGCCAGCGGCCATCGACAGGGATTATATGGCTACACCTTC. It codes for CASGHRQGLYGYTF.

The chain is built from TRBV29-1 and TRBJ2-5; D ambiguous. The CDR3 runs 12 residues. V was pared by 4 bases and J by 2 bases, with 8 bases between. CDR1 is SQVTM, CDR2 ANQGSEA, per germline. The CDR3 sequence: CSVVWAQETQYF. The CDR3, as DNA: TGCAGCGTTGTGTGGGCTCAAGAGACCCAGTACTTC.

A few counts support this clone. The chain employs TRBV10-2 and TRBJ2-2, with D unclear. Trimming took 3 bases from V and 2 from J, leaving 7 bases between them. Per the germline V gene, CDR1 is WSHSY and CDR2 is SAAADI. The CDR3 spans 14 residues. CDR3 DNA: TGCGCCAGCAGTGAACTGCTAAACACCGGGGAGCTGTTTTTT. Translating gives CASSELLNTGELFF.

With regard to this clone: With only one base between it and a far larger clone, this is likely a read error. Other DNA sequences within the sample encode an identical CDR3. The chain recombines TRBV5-1 with TRBJ2-7, with D perhaps matching TRBD1 or TRBD2 (6 bases each). The CDR3 consists of 15 residues. Germline assignment: CDR1 SGHRS and CDR2 YFSETQ. Trimming removed 2 bases from V and 3 bases from J, with 15 bases in between. CDR3 nucleotide sequence: TGCGCCAGCAGCTTTCCCGCCGGGGGCATCTACGAGCAGTACTTC. Protein sequence: CASSFPAGGIYEQYF.

This clone turned up a few times. This chain uses TRBV7-9 with TRBJ2-1; weak D call: TRBD1 (6 bases). The CDR3 totals 15 residues. V was cut by 2 bases and J by 5 bases, with 13 bases left in between. Germline values: CDR1 SEHNR, CDR2 FQNEAQ (reference sequence). The CDR3 sequence: CASSLSQGPHNEQFF. CDR3 in DNA: TGTGCCAGCAGCTTAAGTCAGGGGCCTCACAATGAGCAGTTCTTC. The full variable domain, rest sourced from reference TRBV7-9 and TRBJ2-1, is DTGVSQNPRHKITKRGQNVTFRCDPISEHNRLYWYRQTLGQGPEFLTYFQNEAQLEKSRLLSDRFSAERPKGSFSTLEIQRTEQGDSAMYLCASSLSQGPHNEQFFGPGTRLTVL.

The chain carries TRBV5-4 and TRBJ2-7; 11 nucleotides line up with TRBD2. V dropped 4 bases and J dropped 3; count of bases not matched to a gene: 0. CDR3 size: 13 residues. The germline V gene encodes CDR1 SGHNT and CDR2 YYREEE (reference sequence). The DNA of the CDR3 is TGTGCCAGCAGCGGGACTAGCGGCTACGAGCAGTACTTC. Translated, it gives CASSGTSGYEQYF.

This sequence joins TRBV7-2 and TRBJ2-1, with D perhaps matching TRBD2 (6 bases). V was trimmed by 3 bases and J by 6 bases, leaving 9 bases between them. The CDR3 is made up of 13 amino acids. CDR1 is SGHTA and CDR2 is FQGNSA in the germline V gene. DNA of the CDR3: TGTGCCAGCAGCTTCAGCGGGCGCAATGAGCAGTTCTTC. As protein: CASSFSGRNEQFF.

This clone came up a few times. The chain couples TRBV30 to TRBJ1-1; D call uncertain. V gave up 3 bases and J gave up 1 base, with 12 bases separating them. The CDR3 is made up of 14 amino acids. The germline gives CDR1 GTSNPN, CDR2 SVGIG (reference sequence). CDR3 residues: CAWRAAGGNTEAFF. The CDR3 DNA is TGTGCCTGGAGAGCGGCGGGAGGGAACACTGAAGCTTTCTTT.

The rearrangement joins TRBV2 to TRBJ1-5; 7 nucleotides align to TRBD1. V shed 6 bases and J 0 bases; nucleotides not matched to a gene: 2. Germline CDR1 and CDR2: SNHLY and FYNNEI. The CDR3 totals 14 residues. Written as DNA, the CDR3 is TGTGCCAGCAGGGGACAGTATAGCAATCAGCCCCAGCATTTT. Translated, it gives CASRGQYSNQPQHF. Complete variable domain (other parts from reference TRBV2 and TRBJ1-5): EPEVTQTPSHQVTQMGQEVILRCVPISNHLYFYWYRQILGQKVEFLVSFYNNEISEKSEIFDDQFSVERPDGSNFTLKIRSTKLEDSAMYFCASRGQYSNQPQHFGDGTRLSIL.

The CDR3: CASSLGGLAGGGDEQFF. CDR3 sequence (DNA): TGTGCCAGCAGCTTAGGCGGACTAGCGGGGGGAGGTGATGAGCAGTTCTTC. This chain connects TRBV13 to TRBJ2-1; 14 nucleotides line up with TRBD2. The CDR3 is 17 residues long. The V segment lost 0 bases and the J segment 8 bases; nucleotides outside the gene matches: 6. Germline assignment: CDR1 PRHDT and CDR2 FYEKMQ (reference sequence).

Details on this clone: The same CDR3 arises from other DNA sequences in this sample as well. V usage is TRBV6-5 and J usage is TRBJ2-7, with 10 bases fitting TRBD2. Trimming cost V 6 bases and J 1 base; bases outside gene matches: 3. Germline V CDR1 and CDR2: MNHEY, SVGAGI. The CDR3 has 14 amino acids. Here the CDR3 reads CASRPGLASYEQYF. CDR3 sequence (DNA): TGTGCCAGCAGGCCGGGACTAGCGTCCTACGAGCAGTACTTC.

This sequence joins TRBV5-1 and TRBJ2-1; D tentatively fits TRBD1 or TRBD2 (5 bases each). The V end lost 7 bases, the J end lost 3 bases, and 20 bases lay between the germline ends. The CDR3 has 16 residues. CDR1 is SGHRS, CDR2 YFSETQ, per germline. CDR3 in amino acids: CASSPDILSGYNEQFF. The CDR3 bases are TGCGCCAGCTCTCCGGACATTCTAAGCGGCTACAATGAGCAGTTCTTC.

This clone is medium-sized. The J gene is TRBJ1-1, the V gene TRBV7-9; 7 bases line up with TRBD1. The length of the CDR3 is 14 residues. The germline V gene encodes CDR1 SEHNR and CDR2 FQNEAQ (reference sequence). V trimming: 2 bases; J trimming: 2 bases; junction bases outside the gene matches: 2. In nucleotides, the CDR3 is TGTGCCAGCAGCTTAAAGGGGGCCAACACTGAAGCTTTCTTT. Translated, it gives CASSLKGANTEAFF. Drawing the rest from reference TRBV7-9 and TRBJ1-1, the complete variable domain is DTGVSQNPRHKITKRGQNVTFRCDPISEHNRLYWYRQTLGQGPEFLTYFQNEAQLEKSRLLSDRFSAERPKGSFSTLEIQRTEQGDSAMYLCASSLKGANTEAFFGQGTRLTVV.

CDR3 region: CASSEPGGGPYEQYF. CDR3 DNA sequence: TGCGCCAGCAGTGAGCCGGGAGGCGGTCCCTACGAGCAGTACTTC. The V and J genes are TRBV10-2 and TRBJ2-7; 7 positions agree with TRBD2. The junction had 6 bases not matched to a gene; V was cut back by 2 bases and J by 2 bases. Germline lookup yields CDR1 WSHSY and CDR2 SAAADI. This CDR3 has 15 amino acids.